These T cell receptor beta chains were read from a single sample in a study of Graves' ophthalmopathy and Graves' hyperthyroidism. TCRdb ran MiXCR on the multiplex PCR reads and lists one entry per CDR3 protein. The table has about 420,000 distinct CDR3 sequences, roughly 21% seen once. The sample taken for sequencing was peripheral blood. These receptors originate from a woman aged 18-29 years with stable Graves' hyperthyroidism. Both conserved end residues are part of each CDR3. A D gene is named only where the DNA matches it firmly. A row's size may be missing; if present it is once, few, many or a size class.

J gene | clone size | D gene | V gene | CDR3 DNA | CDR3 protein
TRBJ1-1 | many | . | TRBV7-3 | TGCGCCAGCAGTGTAGGAATGAACACTGAAGCTTTCTTT | CASSVGMNTEAFF
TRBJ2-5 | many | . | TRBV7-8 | TGTGCCAGCAGCCCGGCGACCACAGCCGGGGAGACCCAGTACTTC | CASSPATTAGETQYF
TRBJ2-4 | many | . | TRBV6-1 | TGTGCCAGCAGCTTAGGCCGGGGCATTCAGTACTTC | CASSLGRGIQYF
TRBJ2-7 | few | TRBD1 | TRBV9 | TGTGCCAGCAGCACCGGACAGGGACAATACGAGCAGTACTTC | CASSTGQGQYEQYF
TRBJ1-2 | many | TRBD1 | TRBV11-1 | TGTGCCAGCAGCTTCGGACAGGGGATGGCTAACTATGGCTACACCTTC | CASSFGQGMANYGYTF
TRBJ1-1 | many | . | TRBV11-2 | TGTGCCAGCAGCTTTGTCAGGGCCGTCTGGGGGGCGAACACTGAAGCTTTCTTT | CASSFVRAVWGANTEAFF
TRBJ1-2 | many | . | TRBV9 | TGTGCCAGCAGCGTAGCACAGGGCGACTATGGCTACACCTTC | CASSVAQGDYGYTF
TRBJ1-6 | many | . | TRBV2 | TGTGCCAGCAGTGAAAACGTCATTGGTTCACCCCTCCACTTT | CASSENVIGSPLHF
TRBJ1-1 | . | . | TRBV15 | TGTGCCACCAGCAGAGATAGGGGGGGCGTGACTGAAGCTTTCTTT | CATSRDRGGVTEAFF
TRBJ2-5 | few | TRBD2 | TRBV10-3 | TGTGCCATCACGCTCGTGAAGGAGACTAGCGGGATCACGTACCAAGAGACCCAGTACTTC | CAITLVKETSGITYQETQYF
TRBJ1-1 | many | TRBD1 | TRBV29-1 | TGCAGCGTTCCTAACGACAGGGGGCGGAACACTGAAGCTTTCTTT | CSVPNDRGRNTEAFF
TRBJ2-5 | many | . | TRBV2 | TGTGCCAGCAGTGAAGGGGTACCTCAAGAGACCCAGTACTTC | CASSEGVPQETQYF
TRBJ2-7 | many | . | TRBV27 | TGTGCCAGCAGTTGGATAGGGGGGACTGGGCCCTACGAGCAGTACTTC | CASSWIGGTGPYEQYF
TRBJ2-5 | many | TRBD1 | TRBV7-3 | TGTGCCAGCAGCTTAAGAGGGACAGTGCGGGAGACCCAGTACTTC | CASSLRGTVRETQYF
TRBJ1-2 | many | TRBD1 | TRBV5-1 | TGCGCCAGCAGAACCGGGACAGGGGGGGCCTATGGCTACACCTTC | CASRTGTGGAYGYTF
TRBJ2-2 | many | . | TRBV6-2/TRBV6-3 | TGTGCCAGCAGAACGGACGCCGGCGGAAGCGGGGAGCTGTTTTTT | CASRTDAGGSGELFF
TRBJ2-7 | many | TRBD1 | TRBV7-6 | TGTGCCAGCAGCCCCGTGACAGGGGGCTACGAGCAGTACTTC | CASSPVTGGYEQYF
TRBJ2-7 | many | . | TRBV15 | TGTGCCACCAGCAGAGAGGGATCCCCCTCCTACGAGCAGTACTTC | CATSREGSPSYEQYF
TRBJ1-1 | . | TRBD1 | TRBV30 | TGTGCCTGGAGTACCCAGGGGGTCACTGAAGCTTTCTTT | CAWSTQGVTEAFF
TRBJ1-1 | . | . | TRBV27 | TGTGCCAGCAGAGATGGACAGATCCCTGAAGCTTTCTTT | CASRDGQIPEAFF
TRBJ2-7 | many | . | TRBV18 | TGTGCCAGCTCACCTCGGAGTACCTACGAGCAGTACTTC | CASSPRSTYEQYF
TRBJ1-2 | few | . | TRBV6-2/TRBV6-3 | TGTGCCAGCACTTCAGCAATTGGGGGGGACGGAGCTAACTATGGCTACACCTTC | CASTSAIGGDGANYGYTF
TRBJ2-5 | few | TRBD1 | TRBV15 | TGTGCCACCAGCAGAGTTTCGGCAGGGGGCGGAGAGACCCAGTACTTC | CATSRVSAGGGETQYF
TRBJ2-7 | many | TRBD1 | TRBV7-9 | TGTGCCAGCAGCTTAGTGCTGACAGGGGGCTACGAGCAGTACTTC | CASSLVLTGGYEQYF
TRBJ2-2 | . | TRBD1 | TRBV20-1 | TGCAGTGCTCTATTTTCAGGGGGCGCTGTTACCGGGGAGCTGTTTTTT | CSALFSGGAVTGELFF
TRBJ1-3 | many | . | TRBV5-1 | TGCGCCAGCAGCTTGGATGTCCAGCCTGGAAACACCATATATTTT | CASSLDVQPGNTIYF
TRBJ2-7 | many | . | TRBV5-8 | TGTGCCAGCAGCTTGACAGGTGACTACTACGAGCAGTACTTC | CASSLTGDYYEQYF
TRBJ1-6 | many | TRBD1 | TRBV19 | TGTGCCAGTAGTCCGCCGGGACAGGGTAATTCACCCCTCCACTTT | CASSPPGQGNSPLHF
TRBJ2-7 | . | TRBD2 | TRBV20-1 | TGCAGTGCAATGACTAGCGGGAGCCCGCGCGAGCAGTACTTC | CSAMTSGSPREQYF
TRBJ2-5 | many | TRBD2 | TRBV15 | TGTGCCACCAGCAGAGATACCGAGACTAGCTATCAGTACTTC | CATSRDTETSYQYF
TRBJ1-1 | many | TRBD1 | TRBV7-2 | TGTGCCAGCAGCCATACCGGGACAGAGAACACTGAAGCTTTCTTT | CASSHTGTENTEAFF
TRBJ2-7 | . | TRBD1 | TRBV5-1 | TGCGCCAGCAGCTCATTGGGGGGACAGGCCTACGAGCAGTACTTC | CASSSLGGQAYEQYF
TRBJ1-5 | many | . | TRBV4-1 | TGCGCCAGCAGCCACCTACACGGGCGCAATCAGCCCCAGCATTTT | CASSHLHGRNQPQHF
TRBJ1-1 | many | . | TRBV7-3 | TGTGCCAGCAGCTCACAGGCTGGGACTGAAGCTTTCTTT | CASSSQAGTEAFF
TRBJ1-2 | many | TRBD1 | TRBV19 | TGTGCCAGTAGTATTCAGACAGGGAACTATGGCTACACCTTC | CASSIQTGNYGYTF
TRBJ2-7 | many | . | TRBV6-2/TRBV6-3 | TGTGCCAGCAGTTACAGAGCCTACGAGCAGTACTTC | CASSYRAYEQYF
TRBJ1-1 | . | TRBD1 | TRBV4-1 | TGCGCCAGCAGCCGGGGGCCGGGACAGCGCACTGAAGCTTTCTTT | CASSRGPGQRTEAFF
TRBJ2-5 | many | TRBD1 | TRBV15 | TGTGCCACCAGCAGTGCCCCCGGACAGGGACAAGAGACCCAGTACTTC | CATSSAPGQGQETQYF
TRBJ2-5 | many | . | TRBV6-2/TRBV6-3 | TGTGCCAGCAGTTTACTCCCGAAAGAGACCCAGTACTTC | CASSLLPKETQYF
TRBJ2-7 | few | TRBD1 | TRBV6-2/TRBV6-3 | TGTGCCAGCAGTTACTCGAGAGACAGGGAATTCTACGAGCAGTACTTC | CASSYSRDREFYEQYF
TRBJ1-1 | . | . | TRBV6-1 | TGTGCCAGCACCAACAGGTCGAACACTGAAGCTTTCTTT | CASTNRSNTEAFF
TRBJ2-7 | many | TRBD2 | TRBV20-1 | TGCAGTGCTAGTAGAGCGGGAGAAATCTACGAGCAGTACTTC | CSASRAGEIYEQYF
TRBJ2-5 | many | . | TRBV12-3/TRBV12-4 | TGTGCCAGCAGTCACGCCGCAGAGACCCAGTACTTC | CASSHAAETQYF
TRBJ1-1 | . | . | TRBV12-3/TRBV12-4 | TGTGCCAGCAGTTTGGGCCGCCAGGGAGCTTTCTTT | CASSLGRQGAFF
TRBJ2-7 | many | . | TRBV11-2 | TGTGCCAGCAGTCGGAGGGTAGCGTCAGCCTACGAGCAGTACTTC | CASSRRVASAYEQYF
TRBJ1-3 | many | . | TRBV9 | TGTGCCAGCAGCCCCGCGGGGGTCTCTGGAAACACCATATATTTT | CASSPAGVSGNTIYF
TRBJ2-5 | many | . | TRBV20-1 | TGCAGTGCTTACCAGCAAGAGACCCAGTACTTC | CSAYQQETQYF
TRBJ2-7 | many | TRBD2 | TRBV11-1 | TGTGCCAGCAGCTTTGAAAGCGGGAGGGGTACCTACGAGCAGTACTTC | CASSFESGRGTYEQYF
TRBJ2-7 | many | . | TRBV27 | TGTGCCAGCAGCCCCAGGGCGAAGTACGAGCAGTACTTC | CASSPRAKYEQYF
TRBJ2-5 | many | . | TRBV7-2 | TGTGCCAGCAGCTTAGTTTCGGAGACCCAGTACTTC | CASSLVSETQYF
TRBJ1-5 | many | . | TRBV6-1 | TGTGCCACAAGAGGTTATAGCAATCAGCCCCAGCATTTT | CATRGYSNQPQHF
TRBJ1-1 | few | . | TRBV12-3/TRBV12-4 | TGTGCCAGCAGTTTAAAATTGACAGCCATGAACACTGAAGCTTTCTTT | CASSLKLTAMNTEAFF
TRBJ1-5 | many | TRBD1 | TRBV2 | TGTGCCAGCCGGGACAGCCTCAATCAGCCCCAGCATTTT | CASRDSLNQPQHF
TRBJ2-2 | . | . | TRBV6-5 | TGTGCCAGCAGTTACACCTTAGGAGCCGGGGAGCTGTTTTTT | CASSYTLGAGELFF
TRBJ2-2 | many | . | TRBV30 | TGTGCCTGGAGTGGTATACCCGGGGAGCTGTTTTTT | CAWSGIPGELFF
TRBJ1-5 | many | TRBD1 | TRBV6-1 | TGTGCCAGCAGTGAAGCGGAGGGGGCGTTTAAGCCCCAGCATTTT | CASSEAEGAFKPQHF
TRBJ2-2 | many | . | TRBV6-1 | TGTGCCAGCAGTGAACGAGACACCGGGGAGCTGTTTTTT | CASSERDTGELFF
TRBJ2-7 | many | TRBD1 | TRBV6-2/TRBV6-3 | TGTGCCAGCAGTTACGCCGGGGACAGCTCCTACGAGCAGTACTTC | CASSYAGDSSYEQYF
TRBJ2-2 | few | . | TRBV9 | TGTGCCAGCAGCTTCGAGGGAGACGCCACCGGGGAGCTGTTTTTT | CASSFEGDATGELFF
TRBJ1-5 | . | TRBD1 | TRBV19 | TGTGCCAGTAGTAAGGTCCGGGACAGTAGAGGGGATCAGCCCCAGCATTTT | CASSKVRDSRGDQPQHF